The 15 T cell receptor beta chains listed next were all sequenced from one sample in a study of T cell changes during pregnancy in multiple sclerosis. TCRdb's table, derived via immunoSEQ multiplex PCR, lists solely in-frame clones and lacks some. Of about 64,000 clones listed, 95% to 97% are singletons. The input for sequencing was CD8+ T cells from peripheral blood mononuclear cells, taken after pregnancy. These receptors originate from a female donor with multiple sclerosis, enrolled in a pregnancy study.

This chain links TRBV5-4 with TRBJ2-7; 10 positions agree with TRBD1. Germline V lookup: CDR1 SGHNT, CDR2 YYREEE (reference sequence). The CDR3 totals 15 residues. V was pared by 0 bases and J by 6 bases, with 6 bases of the junction left unmatched. The CDR3 sequence is CASSLAGTGEGEQYF. CDR3 nucleotides: TGTGCCAGCAGCTTGGCCGGGACAGGGGAAGGCGAGCAGTACTTC.

J is TRBJ1-5 and V is TRBV27, with D tentatively TRBD1 (5 bases). The V end was cut by 6 bases, the J end by 5 bases, with 11 bases between. Germline CDR1 and CDR2: MNHEY and SMNVEV (reference sequence). This CDR3 is 13 amino acids long. CDR3 bases: TGTGCCAGCAGCCCCGGAGGGGATCAGCCCCAGCATTTT. Protein product: CASSPGGDQPQHF.

V is TRBV28 and J is TRBJ1-5; a weak D match, TRBD1 (6 bases). Germline V lookup: CDR1 MDHEN, CDR2 SYDVKM. The CDR3 is made up of 14 amino acids. Between the trimmed V and J ends, which lost 5 bases and 2 bases, there was a span of 10 bases. For the CDR3, the DNA is TGTGCCAGCAGTCATGGACAGCGCAATCAGCCCCAGCATTTT. Translating gives CASSHGQRNQPQHF.

This chain links TRBV6-6 with TRBJ2-5, with 10 bases fitting TRBD2. Trimming cost V 4 bases and J 5 bases; bases outside gene matches: 4. This CDR3 is 14 amino acids long. CDR1 and CDR2 (germline): MNHNY, SVGAGI (reference sequence). For the CDR3, the DNA is TGTGCCAGCAGTTCCCTAGCGGGAGATGAGACCCAGTACTTC. Translation: CASSSLAGDETQYF.

This clone was observed a single time. V gene TRBV5-6 combines with J gene TRBJ2-4; TRBD2 agrees at 7 bases. The CDR3 has 12 residues. J gave up 9 bases and V 4 bases, and 4 bases lay outside the gene matches. Per germline, CDR1 SGHDT and CDR2 YYEEEE. The CDR3: CASSLGEGIQYF. The CDR3 nucleotides read TGTGCCAGCAGCCTGGGGGAGGGCATTCAGTACTTC.

The rearrangement links TRBV7-9 to TRBJ2-1; 9 bases match TRBD1. The CDR3 totals 11 residues. CDR1 and CDR2 (germline): SEHNR, FQNEAQ (reference sequence). With 5 bases clipped from V and 12 bases from J, the junction kept 2 bases outside the gene matches. The CDR3 is CASSRDRAQFF. CDR3 in DNA: TGTGCCAGCAGCAGGGACAGGGCGCAGTTCTTC.

The J gene is TRBJ2-2, the V gene TRBV10-3; D is unresolved. Germline V gene data show CDR1 as ENHRY and CDR2 as SYGVKD. Trimming cost V 9 bases and J 4 bases, with 6 bases left between them. There are 11 residues in the CDR3. CDR3 sequence (DNA): TGTGCCATACAGATCACCGGGGAGCTGTTTTTT. It codes for CAIQITGELFF.

The V gene is TRBV6-5, the J gene TRBJ1-2; 9 bases line up with TRBD1. Per the germline V gene, CDR1 is MNHEY and CDR2 is SVGAGI. The CDR3 loop spans 14 amino acids. With V trimmed by 0 bases and J by 7 bases, 3 bases remained unmatched. CDR3 protein: CASSYSGQGSGYTF. CDR3 nucleotide sequence: TGTGCCAGCAGTTACTCGGGACAGGGTAGTGGCTACACCTTC.

V usage is TRBV4-1 and J usage is TRBJ2-1; D might be TRBD2 (6 bases). Germline V gives CDR1 MGHRA, CDR2 YSYEKL. The V and J ends lost 2 bases and 9 bases respectively, with 8 bases between them. The CDR3 is made up of 12 amino acids. DNA for the CDR3: TGCGCCAGCAGCCAAATCGGGAGTGAGCAGTTCTTC. Translating gives CASSQIGSEQFF.

V usage is TRBV9 and J usage is TRBJ2-5; tentatively, D is TRBD2 (7 bases). The CDR3 loop spans 14 amino acids. In germline, CDR1 is SGDLS, CDR2 YYNGEE. V gave up 10 bases and J gave up 5 bases, with 21 bases separating them. CDR3 loop: CASGGGERYETQYF. CDR3 sequence (DNA): TGTGCCTCGGGGGGCGGGGAGAGGTATGAGACCCAGTACTTC. Full variable domain (rest looked up from reference TRBV9 and TRBJ2-5): DSGVTQTPKHLITATGQRVTLRCSPRSGDLSVYWYQQSLDQGLQFLIQYYNGEERAKGNILERFSAQQFPDLHSELNLSSLELGDSALYFCASGGGERYETQYFGPGTRLLVL.

J is TRBJ1-1 and V is TRBV19; tentatively, D is TRBD1 (5 bases). This CDR3 is 16 amino acids long. V lost 1 base to trimming and J lost 0 bases, with 12 bases between them. Germline V gene lookup returns CDR1 LNHDA and CDR2 SQIVND (reference sequence). Here the CDR3 DNA reads TGTGCCAGTAGTATAGGACAGCCACCCTTGAACACTGAAGCTTTCTTT. Amino acid sequence: CASSIGQPPLNTEAFF.

The rearrangement links TRBV28 to TRBJ2-7; 7 positions agree with TRBD1. Per germline, CDR1 MDHEN and CDR2 SYDVKM. Trimming took 5 bases from V and 5 from J; bases not matched to a gene: 6. The CDR3 runs to 13 residues. Here the CDR3 reads CASSETGAHEQYF. Here the CDR3 DNA reads TGTGCCAGCAGTGAAACAGGGGCCCACGAGCAGTACTTC.

The chain combines TRBV9 with TRBJ2-7; 7 bases line up with TRBD1. Per germline, CDR1 SGDLS and CDR2 YYNGEE. CDR3 size: 12 residues. The V and J ends lost 3 bases and 6 bases, in that order; junction bases with no gene match: 3. The chain's CDR3 is CASSATGAEQYF. The CDR3 region has the DNA TGTGCCAGCAGCGCCACAGGGGCCGAGCAGTACTTC.

This sequence joins TRBV4-3 and TRBJ2-2, with TRBD1 as a possible D gene (7 bases). Per the germline V gene, CDR1 is LGHNA and CDR2 is YSLEER. V lost 4 bases and J lost 6, with 15 bases in between. This CDR3 is 15 amino acids long. The CDR3 protein is CASSRGTVEAGELFF. The CDR3 bases are TGCGCCAGCAGCCGCGGGACAGTCGAGGCCGGGGAGCTGTTTTTT.

This sequence joins TRBV9 and TRBJ1-1; perhaps TRBD1 as D (6 bases). CDR3 length: 13 amino acids. V was pared by 3 bases and J by 6 bases, with 12 bases between. In germline, CDR1 is SGDLS, CDR2 YYNGEE. This CDR3 is CASSATGTSEAFF. The CDR3 region has the DNA TGTGCCAGCAGCGCCACCGGGACATCTGAAGCTTTCTTT.